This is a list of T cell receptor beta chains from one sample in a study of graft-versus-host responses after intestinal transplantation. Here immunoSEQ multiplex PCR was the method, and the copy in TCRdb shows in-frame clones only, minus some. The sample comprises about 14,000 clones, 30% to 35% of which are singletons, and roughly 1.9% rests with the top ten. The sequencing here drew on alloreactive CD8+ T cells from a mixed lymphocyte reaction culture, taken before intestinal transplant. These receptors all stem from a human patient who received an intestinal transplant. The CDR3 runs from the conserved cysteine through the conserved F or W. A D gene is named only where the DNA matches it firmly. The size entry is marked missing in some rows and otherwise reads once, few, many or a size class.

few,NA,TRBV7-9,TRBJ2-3,TGTGCCAGCAGCCCTAGTGACACAGATACGCAGTATTTT,CASSPSDTDTQYF
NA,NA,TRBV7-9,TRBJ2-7,TGTGCCAGCAGCCTTTCCGGTGTTTACGAGCAGTACTTC,CASSLSGVYEQYF
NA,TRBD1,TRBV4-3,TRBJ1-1,TGCGCCAGCAGCCAAGGGACAGGTTTCATGAACACTGAAGCTTTCTTT,CASSQGTGFMNTEAFF
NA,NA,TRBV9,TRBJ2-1,TGTGCCAGCAGCGTAGACGGGTTGGGTGAGCAGTTCTTC,CASSVDGLGEQFF
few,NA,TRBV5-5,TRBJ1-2,TGTGCCAGCAGCCGAGCGGGCTGGGATGGCTACACCTTC,CASSRAGWDGYTF
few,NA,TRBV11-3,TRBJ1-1,TGTGCCAGCAGCCCCCGGGGGAGTCTCCTCATGAACACTGAAGCTTTCTTT,CASSPRGSLLMNTEAFF
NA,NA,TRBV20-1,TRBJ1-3,TGCGGAGGACCCTCTGGAAACACCATATATTTT,CGGPSGNTIYF
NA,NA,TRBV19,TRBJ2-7,TGTGCCAGTAGTATGGGGTCAGGGGTCCTCTACGAGCAGTACTTC,CASSMGSGVLYEQYF
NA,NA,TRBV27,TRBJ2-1,TGTGCCAGCAGTTTAGTCGGCTCCTACAATGAGCAGTTCTTC,CASSLVGSYNEQFF
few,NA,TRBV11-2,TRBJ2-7,TGTGCCAGCAGCTTAGCAGGGCGGGACTACGAGCAGTACTTC,CASSLAGRDYEQYF
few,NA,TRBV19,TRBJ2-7,TGTGCCAGTAGTATGTCCCCGGGACATTCTTACGAGCAGTACTTC,CASSMSPGHSYEQYF
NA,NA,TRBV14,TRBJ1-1,TGTGCCAGCAGCCAAGTAACAGGCATGAACACTGAAGCTTTCTTT,CASSQVTGMNTEAFF
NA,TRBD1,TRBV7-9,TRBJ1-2,TGTGCCAGCAGCCTGGGACAGGGGGTGATAGGCTACACCTTC,CASSLGQGVIGYTF
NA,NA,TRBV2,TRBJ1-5,TGTGCCAGCAGGGGCAGGGCCTCAAGCAATCAGCCCCAGCATTTT,CASRGRASSNQPQHF
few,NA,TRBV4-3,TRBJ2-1,TGCGCCAGCAGCCAAATCCCTAGTGAGCAGTTCTTC,CASSQIPSEQFF
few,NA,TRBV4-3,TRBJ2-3,TGCGCCAGCAGCCAAGATAGTGGTTCTAGCACAGATACGCAGTATTTT,CASSQDSGSSTDTQYF
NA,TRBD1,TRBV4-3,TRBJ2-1,TGCGCCAGCAGCCAAGGGACAGGGTCTCCCAATGAGCAGTTCTTC,CASSQGTGSPNEQFF
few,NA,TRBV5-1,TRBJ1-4,TGCGCCAGCAGCTTGGGAGGTGGATCTAATGAAAAACTGTTTTTT,CASSLGGGSNEKLFF
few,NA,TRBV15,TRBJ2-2,TGTGCCACCAGCAGAGATCCAGGGGCTCTAAACACCGGGGAGCTGTTTTTT,CATSRDPGALNTGELFF
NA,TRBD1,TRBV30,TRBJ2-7,TGTGCCTGGAGTGGACAGGGGACGGGCGAGCAGTACTTC,CAWSGQGTGEQYF
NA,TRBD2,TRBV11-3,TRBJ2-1,TGTGCCAGCAGCCCGAGCGGGGGTGCCTACAATGAGCAGTTCTTC,CASSPSGGAYNEQFF
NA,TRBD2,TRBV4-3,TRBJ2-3,TGCGCCAGCAGCTACTCTAGCGGGGGTACCGATACGCAGTATTTT,CASSYSSGGTDTQYF
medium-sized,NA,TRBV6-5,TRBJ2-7,TGTGCCAGCAGTTCGGGTCCTTACGCCTACGAGCAGTACTTC,CASSSGPYAYEQYF
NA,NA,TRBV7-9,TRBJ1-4,TGTGCCAGCAGCCGCGCGGGGGGTCTGGCTAATGAAAAACTGTTTTTT,CASSRAGGLANEKLFF
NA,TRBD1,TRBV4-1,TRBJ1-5,TGCGCCAGCAGCCTCCTACAGGGGAACAATCAGCCCCAGCATTTT,CASSLLQGNNQPQHF
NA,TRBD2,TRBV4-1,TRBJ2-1,TGCGCCAGCAGCCAAGTGCTAGCGGGGGGCCTCAACAATGAGCAGTTCTTC,CASSQVLAGGLNNEQFF
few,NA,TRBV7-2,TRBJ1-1,TGTGCCAGCAGCTACCTATTACAGGGGAACACTGAAGCTTTCTTT,CASSYLLQGNTEAFF
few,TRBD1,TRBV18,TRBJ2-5,TGTGCCAGCTCGCCCAAACCACAGGGGCTCCAAGAGACCCAGTACTTC,CASSPKPQGLQETQYF
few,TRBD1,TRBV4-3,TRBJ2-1,TGCGCCAGCAGCCAAGATGGGACAGACTCCTACAATGAGCAGTTCTTC,CASSQDGTDSYNEQFF
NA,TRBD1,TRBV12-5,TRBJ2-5,TGTGCTAGTGGCCAGACAGGGGTTCAAGAGACCCAGTACTTC,CASGQTGVQETQYF
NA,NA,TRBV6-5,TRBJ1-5,TGTGCCAGCAGTTACTCGGCCAGCAATCAGCCCCAGCATTTT,CASSYSASNQPQHF
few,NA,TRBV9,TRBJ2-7,TGTGCCAGCAGCGTATGGAGAGACCACGAGCAGTACTTC,CASSVWRDHEQYF
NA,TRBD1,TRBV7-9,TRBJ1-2,TGTGCCAGCAGCCTCACGCCGGGACAGGGGGATGGCTACACCTTC,CASSLTPGQGDGYTF
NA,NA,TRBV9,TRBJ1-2,TGTGCCAGCAGCCCAGCGCGAACCTCACCGGAATTTTATGGCTACACCTTC,CASSPARTSPEFYGYTF
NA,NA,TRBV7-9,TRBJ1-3,TGTGCCAGCAGCTTCGGCTCTGGAAACACCATATATTTT,CASSFGSGNTIYF
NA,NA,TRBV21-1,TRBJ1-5,TGTGCCAGCAGCAAAGCGTTGGTAGCCTCACGGGGAAGCAATCAGCCCCAGCATTTT,CASSKALVASRGSNQPQHF
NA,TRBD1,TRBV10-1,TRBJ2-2,TGCGCCAGCAGTGAGCCTATGGACAGGCCGAACACCGGGGAGCTGTTTTTT,CASSEPMDRPNTGELFF
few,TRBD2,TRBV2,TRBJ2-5,TGTGCAGGCGGACTAGCAAATGAAGAGACCCAGTACTTC,CAGGLANEETQYF
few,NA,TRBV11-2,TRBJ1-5,TGTGCCAGCAGCTTAACCGGGGGGCGCGATCAGCCCCAGCATTTT,CASSLTGGRDQPQHF
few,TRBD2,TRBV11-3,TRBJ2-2,TGTGCCAGCAGCCCCAGGACTAGCGGGGGGGAGTCAGCCGGGGAGCTGTTTTTT,CASSPRTSGGESAGELFF